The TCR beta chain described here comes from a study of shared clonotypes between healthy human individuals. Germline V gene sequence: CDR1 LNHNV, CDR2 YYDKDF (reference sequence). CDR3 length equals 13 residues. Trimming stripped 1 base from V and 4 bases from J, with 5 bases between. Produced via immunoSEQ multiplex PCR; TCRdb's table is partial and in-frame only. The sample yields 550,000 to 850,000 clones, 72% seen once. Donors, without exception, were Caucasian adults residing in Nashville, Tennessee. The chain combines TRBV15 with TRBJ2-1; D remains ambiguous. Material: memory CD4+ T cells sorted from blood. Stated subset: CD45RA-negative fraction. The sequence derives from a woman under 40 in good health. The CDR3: CATSRVVYNEQFF. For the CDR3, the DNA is TGTGCCACCAGCAGAGTGGTTTACAATGAGCAGTTCTTC. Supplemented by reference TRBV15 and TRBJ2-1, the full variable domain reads DAMVIQNPRYQVTQFGKPVTLSCSQTLNHNVMYWYQQKSSQAPKLLFHYYDKDFNNEADTPDNFQSRRPNTSFCFLDIRSPGLGDTAMYLCATSRVVYNEQFFGPGTRLTVL.